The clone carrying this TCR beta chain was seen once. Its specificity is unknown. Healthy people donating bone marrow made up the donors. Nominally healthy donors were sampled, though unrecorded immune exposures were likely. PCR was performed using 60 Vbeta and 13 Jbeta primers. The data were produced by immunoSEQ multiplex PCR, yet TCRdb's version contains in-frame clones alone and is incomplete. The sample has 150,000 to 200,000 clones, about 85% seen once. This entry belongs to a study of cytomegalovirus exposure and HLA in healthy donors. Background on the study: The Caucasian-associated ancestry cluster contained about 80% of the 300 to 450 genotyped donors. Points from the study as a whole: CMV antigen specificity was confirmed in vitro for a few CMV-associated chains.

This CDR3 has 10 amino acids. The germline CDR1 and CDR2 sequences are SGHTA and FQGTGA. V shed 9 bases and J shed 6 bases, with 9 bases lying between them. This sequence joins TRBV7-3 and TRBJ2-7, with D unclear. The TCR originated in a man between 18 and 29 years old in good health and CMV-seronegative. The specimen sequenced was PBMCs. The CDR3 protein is CARPGREQYF. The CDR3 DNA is TGTGCCAGGCCCGGTCGCGAGCAGTACTTC. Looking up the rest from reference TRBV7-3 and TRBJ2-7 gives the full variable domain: GAGVSQTPSNKVTEKGKYVELRCDPISGHTALYWYRQSLGQGPEFLIYFQGTGAADDSGLPNDRFFAVRPEGSVSTLKIQRTERGDSAVYLCARPGREQYFGPGTRLTVT.